This TCR beta chain derives from a study of cytomegalovirus exposure and HLA in healthy donors (dated by TCRdb to 2016 to 2017). Context from the whole study: An earlier analysis of about 560 of the donors reported about 300 Gb of sequence data and some 110 million unique TCR beta sequences obtained from about 180 million T cells. An early release that covered 640 HLA-typed donors contained 300 to 350 gigabases of sequencing data and around 80 million unique TCR sequences. Among the 398 genotyped donors, approximately 82% belonged to the genetic ancestry cluster associated with self-reported Caucasian donors. The aim of the study was to test whether cataloging public T cell receptors could identify signatures of past pathogen exposure. Using immunosequencing, the study profiled T cell repertoires from 666 subjects and related those repertoires to cytomegalovirus serostatus. In addition to the first cohort of around 670 subjects, a separate validation cohort of approximately 130 different subjects was used. To predict cytomegalovirus infection status, the study combined high-throughput TCR immunosequencing, statistical association of individual TCRs with disease status, and machine learning. A later analysis re-examined previously published TCR beta repertoires from around 670 donors and added high-resolution HLA genotyping to investigate patterns of TCR occurrence. Rather than using new phenotypic data, the later analysis identified candidate immune exposures from TCR beta sequences and from how often those sequences occurred across donors. An earlier analysis of approximately 630 of the donors applied high-throughput TCR beta sequencing to assess whether each TCR beta V gene segment acted as functional or pseudogenic. Donor age, sex, ethnicity and CMV serostatus were compiled alongside the repertoire data. A later genetic analysis took genome-wide SNP genotypes for about 55% of the 666 donors and used that subset as a discovery cohort. All discovery cohort repertoires had been generated on a single sequencing platform. HLA typing included class I and class II loci at four-digit resolution. The number of donors typed differed by locus, with about 629-630 for A, B, C, DRB1 and DQB1, approximately 500 for DQA1, over 600 for DPA1, and under 490 for DPB1. Because of strong linkage in the cohort, five DR-DQ haplotypes were treated as single units for association and clustering. Across roughly 420 genotyped donors of the cohort, an average of about 220,000 unique TCR beta nucleotide sequences per donor were sequenced, and 15% to 20% of those sequences were non-productive. The research as a whole found: Assigning TCR associations to individual alleles was difficult when HLA alleles, especially DR and DQ, strongly co-occurred. According to a later analysis, most CMV-associated TCR beta chains appeared to be HLA-restricted, and the HLA associations seemed to be driven largely by CMV exposure. In the study, some 160 TCR beta chains were listed as associated with cytomegalovirus. For the cohort, immune exposure information was limited to CMV serostatus. In vitro tests confirmed that a few of the cytomegalovirus-associated TCR beta chains recognize cytomegalovirus antigens. The presence/absence analyses assumed that sequencing depth was roughly uniform across donors, and that assumption may not be true. A cluster of highly shared sequence variants was judged likely to represent a technical artifact of the sequencing pipeline. This cohort had only TCR beta chains sequenced, and the lack of alpha or paired-chain data limited which features could be detected. A later genetic analysis associated a missense DCLRE1C variant with V-gene and J-gene trimming of TCR beta chains, and an independent cohort replicated the association. Because counts were too low, approximately 18 rarely observed V segments, including chromosome 9 orphons, were excluded from the earlier analysis of 500 to 700 of the donors. A further reported finding was that TCR beta sequences accurately predicted the HLA-A and HLA-B alleles for most subjects in the first cohort. Linkage disequilibrium might explain the correlated functional status among segregating V segments, but an unknown experimental factor could not be ruled out. In a later analysis, HLA-associated TCR beta chains were found to be more clonally expanded and to have lower generation probabilities than equally common non-associated chains. Several of the top co-occurrence clusters appeared to be linked to parvovirus B19, influenza, CMV and Epstein-Barr virus, according to a later analysis. In a later analysis, about 17,000 TCR beta sequences were associated with specific HLA alleles at a false discovery rate of 0.05. Because HLA typing was unavailable for some donors at each locus, only the typed subset was used in association tests. In a later analysis, the rate of TCR association differed among HLA loci, with DRB1 alleles having the most associated TCRs and HLA-C alleles having the fewest. In an earlier analysis of some 550 of the donors, most TCR beta V segments were observed in productive rearrangements about 87% or about 30% of the time, broadly matching IMGT annotations. While some public TCRs were present in many individuals, most TCR sequences turned up only very rarely across donors. According to a later genetic analysis, donors in an Asian-associated ancestry cluster had fewer N-insertions in productive TCRs than the approximately 630-donor mean. The authors suggested that the approach could potentially be generalized to other disease states and immunological phenotypes. In both the original and validation cohorts, the classifier was reported to diagnose cytomegalovirus status with high specificity and sensitivity.

In total, 500 to 700 healthy bone marrow donors made up the cohort. All cohort members were sampled while nominally healthy, although unrecorded immune exposures were likely present. The donor was CMV seronegative and belonged to the group of around 400 seronegative cohort members. Every donor gave a peripheral blood sample, and the peripheral blood mononuclear cells from that sample were used for TCR beta sequencing. Genomic DNA extraction from the blood cell samples was performed with the Qiagen DNeasy Blood Extraction Kit. Worth noting for this clone: Its recognized antigen is unknown. No base qualities exist here, and no much larger clone lies one base off it. Additional DNA sequences in this sample encode the identical CDR3.

The protocol used for the library was the immunoSEQ multiplex PCR assay. A mixture of 60 forward primers for TCR Vbeta segments and 13 reverse primers for TCR Jbeta segments was used in the multiplex PCR. The CDR3 region of rearranged TCR beta genes was amplified from genomic DNA with a multiplex PCR assay. The Illumina HiSeq System was used to sequence the amplified TCR beta libraries as 87-base-pair reads. Processing in the source paper ran as follows. In a later analysis, some 80 million unique TCR beta chains were counted across the 666 repertoires, and approximately 11 million of these chains were shared by at least two donors. To remove PCR and sequencing errors, raw reads were error-corrected and collapsed into unique sequences using a nearest-neighbor algorithm that merged closely related sequences. Alignment of CDR3 sequences to IMGT reference sequences was used to assign V, D and J gene segments. For a sequence to be retained, a match of at least six nucleotides was required to both a V gene segment and a J gene segment. A rearrangement counted as productive if the CDR3 had no stop codons and remained in frame with V and J, and every other rearrangement counted as non-productive. Following IMGT convention, CDR3 was defined as the stretch from the second conserved V-encoded cysteine to the conserved J-encoded phenylalanine. Sequences without an unambiguous match to a single V gene segment were excluded from the earlier analysis of 587 of the donors. An earlier analysis of over 450 of the donors classified V segments as functional when productive rearrangements were above 56.7% and as segregating when the standard deviation between donors was above 5%. A statistical classification framework was built for diagnosing cytomegalovirus status from the catalog of TCR beta chain sequences. A later analysis assigned V and J genes by comparing TCR nucleotide sequences with IMGT/GENE-DB human TR gene sequences. A later analysis assigned CDR3 sequences and most-parsimonious VDJ recombination scenarios with the TCRdist pipeline. In a later analysis, every TCR beta chain was defined by the combination of its CDR3 amino acid sequence and its V-gene family, and reads without a unique V-gene family were dropped. A later analysis removed 600 or so highly shared, low-generation-probability nucleotide sequences to deal with suspected cross-contamination and a sequencing artifact. A later analysis calculated a clonal expansion index for each public chain from normalized within-repertoire ranks of inferred template counts. A later analysis computed generation probabilities with a VDJ recombination model fitted to out-of-frame rearrangements, and checked the results against IGoR. In a later analysis, hypergeometric tests were used to score TCR-TCR, TCR-HLA and TCR-CMV co-occurrence, with a repertoire-size bias correction applied to TCR pairs. To estimate false discovery rates, a later analysis permuted the HLA or CMV assignments 20 times. In a later analysis, co-occurring TCRs were grouped with DBSCAN, and TCRdist sequence similarity was added when clustering was performed within HLA-allele-positive subsets. Repertoires with fewer than 30,000 or more than 120,000 public chains were left out of co-occurrence clustering, as were five repertoires with anomalous nucleotide sharing. Not all clones reach the TCRdb copy of this immuneACCESS table, which keeps in-frame sequences only. Checked studies attribute under half of the gap to unresolved V genes and leave the rest unexplained. V and J calls and clone size are given by that table; D and trimming were obtained from the DNA. This sample holds about 200,000 clones; roughly 68% were observed only once. The ten largest clones take up roughly 1.9% of the sample.

The specimen sequenced was PBMCs. The sequence was obtained from a woman in her twenties or thirties in good health and CMV-seronegative.

The CDR3 protein sequence reads: CASSLGTARETQYF. The DNA sequence is as follows: TGTGCCAGCAGCCTAGGGACTGCCCGTGAGACCCAGTACTTC. The receptor chain draws on TRBV7-6 and TRBJ2-5; tentative D gene TRBD2, with 6 bases matching. Counted from cysteine to phenylalanine, this CDR3 has 14 amino acids. Only the CDR3 region is kept as DNA, spanning 42 bases read in frame from base 1. The germline V gene encodes CDR1 SGHVS and CDR2 FNYEAQ. At the junction V is shortened by 5 bases and J by 5 bases, with 15 bases in between.